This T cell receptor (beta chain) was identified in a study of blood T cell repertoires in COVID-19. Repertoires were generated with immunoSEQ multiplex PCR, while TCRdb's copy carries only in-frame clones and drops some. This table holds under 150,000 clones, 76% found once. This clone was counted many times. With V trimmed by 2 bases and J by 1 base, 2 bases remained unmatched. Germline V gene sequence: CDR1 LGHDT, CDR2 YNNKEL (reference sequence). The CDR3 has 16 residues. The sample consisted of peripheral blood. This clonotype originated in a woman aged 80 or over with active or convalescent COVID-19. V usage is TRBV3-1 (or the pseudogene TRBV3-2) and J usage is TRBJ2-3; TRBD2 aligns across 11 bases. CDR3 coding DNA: TGTGCCAGCAGCCAAATACTAGCGGGGGGCACAGATACGCAGTATTTT. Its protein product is CASSQILAGGTDTQYF.